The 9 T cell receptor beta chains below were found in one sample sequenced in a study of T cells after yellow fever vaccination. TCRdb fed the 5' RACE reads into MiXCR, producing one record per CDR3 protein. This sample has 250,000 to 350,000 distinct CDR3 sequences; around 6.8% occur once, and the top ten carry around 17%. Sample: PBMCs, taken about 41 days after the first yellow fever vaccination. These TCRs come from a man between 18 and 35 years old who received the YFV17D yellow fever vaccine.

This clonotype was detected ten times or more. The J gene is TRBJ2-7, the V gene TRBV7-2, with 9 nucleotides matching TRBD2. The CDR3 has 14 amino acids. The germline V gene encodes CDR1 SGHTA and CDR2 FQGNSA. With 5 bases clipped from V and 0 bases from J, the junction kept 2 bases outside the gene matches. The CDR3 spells CASSRGGVSYEQYF. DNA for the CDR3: TGTGCCAGCAGCCGCGGGGGGGTCTCCTACGAGCAGTACTTC.

The CDR3 here is CASSWTGGWVDSPLHF. In nucleotides, the CDR3 is TGTGCCAGCAGTTGGACAGGGGGCTGGGTGGATTCACCCCTCCACTTT. The chain employs TRBV6-5 and TRBJ1-6; TRBD1 matches 11 bases. The CDR3 is 16 amino acids. V lost 4 bases to trimming and J lost 8 bases; unmatched junction nucleotides: 7. Germline V lookup: CDR1 MNHEY, CDR2 SVGAGI.

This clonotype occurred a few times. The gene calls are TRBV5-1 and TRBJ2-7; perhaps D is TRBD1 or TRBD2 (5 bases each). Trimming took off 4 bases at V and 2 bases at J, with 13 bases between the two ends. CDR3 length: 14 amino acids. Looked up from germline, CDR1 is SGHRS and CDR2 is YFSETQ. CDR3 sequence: CASSPGTDTYEQYF. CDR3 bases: TGCGCCAGCAGCCCAGGGACGGATACCTACGAGCAGTACTTC.

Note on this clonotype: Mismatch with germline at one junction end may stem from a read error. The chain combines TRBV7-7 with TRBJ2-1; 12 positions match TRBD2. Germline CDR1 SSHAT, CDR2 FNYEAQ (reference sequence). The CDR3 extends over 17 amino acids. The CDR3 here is CASSPELLLAGGPEQFF. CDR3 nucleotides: TGTGCTAGCAGCCCCGAGCTGTTACTAGCGGGGGGCCCTGAGCAGTTCTTC.

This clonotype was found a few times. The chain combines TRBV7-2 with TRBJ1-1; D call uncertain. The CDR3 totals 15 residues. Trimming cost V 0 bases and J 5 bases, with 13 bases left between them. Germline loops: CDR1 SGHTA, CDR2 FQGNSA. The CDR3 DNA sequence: TGTGCCAGCAGCTTAGCGTGGTTAAGCGGGACTGAAGCTTTCTTT. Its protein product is CASSLAWLSGTEAFF.

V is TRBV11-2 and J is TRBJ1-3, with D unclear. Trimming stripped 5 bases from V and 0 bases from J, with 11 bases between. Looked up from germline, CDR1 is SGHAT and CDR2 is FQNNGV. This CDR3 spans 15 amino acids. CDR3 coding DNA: TGTGCCAGCAGCCAACGTAGTAACTCTGGAAACACCATATATTTT. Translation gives CASSQRSNSGNTIYF.

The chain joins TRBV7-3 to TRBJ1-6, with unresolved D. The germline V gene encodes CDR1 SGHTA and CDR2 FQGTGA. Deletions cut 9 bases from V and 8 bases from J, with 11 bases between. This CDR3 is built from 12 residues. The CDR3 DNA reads TGTGCCAGTCGGGCGGATCATTCACCCCTCCACTTT. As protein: CASRADHSPLHF.

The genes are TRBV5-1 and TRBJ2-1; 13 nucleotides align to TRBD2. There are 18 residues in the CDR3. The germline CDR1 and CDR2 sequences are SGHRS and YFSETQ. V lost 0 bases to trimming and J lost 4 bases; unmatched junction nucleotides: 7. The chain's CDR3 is CASSLAGLAGDRYNEQFF. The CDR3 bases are TGCGCCAGCAGCTTGGCTGGACTAGCGGGGGATAGATACAATGAGCAGTTCTTC.

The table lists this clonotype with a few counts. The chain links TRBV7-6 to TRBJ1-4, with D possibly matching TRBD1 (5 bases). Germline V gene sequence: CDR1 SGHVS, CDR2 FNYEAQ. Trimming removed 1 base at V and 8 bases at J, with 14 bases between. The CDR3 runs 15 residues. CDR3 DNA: TGTGCCAGCAGCTTAGTCCAGGGAGGAGGAGAAAAACTGTTTTTT. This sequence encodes CASSLVQGGGEKLFF.